This T cell receptor (beta chain) was sequenced for a study of T cell repertoires in cytomegalovirus infection. Overall study: Both a matching HLA type and CMV infection were indicated by public TCR beta signatures. The study, taken as a whole, reports: What dominated the ex vivo response were HLA-C-restricted CMV-specific TCR beta clonotypes. People with CMV and the relevant HLA were identified by cumulative public TCR beta family frequency.

This CDR3 is built from 15 residues. V lost 6 bases, J lost 4 bases, and 15 bases lay in between. TCRdb re-called the reads with MiXCR, one entry per CDR3 protein. The sample holds under 850,000 distinct CDR3 sequences, 35% to 45% seen once. This clonotype was seen a few times. Its antigen is unidentified. The TCR sequence derives from a human donor in good health (CMV status not recorded). Some clones in this sample may be carry-over from other donors' samples. V gene TRBV12-3 or TRBV12-4 combines with J gene TRBJ2-2; no reliable D call. The sample was PBMCs. The CDR3 DNA reads TGTGCCAGCAGCCCCTCAAGCCTGGGCACCGGGGAGCTGTTTTTT. Its translation is CASSPSSLGTGELFF.